What follows describes a single TCR beta chain. Authors' analysis steps: Amplifying reference gene primers gave estimates of nucleated cell counts. Data came from immunoSEQ multiplex PCR; TCRdb stores just in-frame clones and leaves some out. V and J calls and clone size are given by that table; D and trimming were obtained from the DNA. The data show a few thousand clones, 70% to 90% seen once. This sample is drawn from a study of blood T cell repertoires in COVID-19. Study details: T cells, B-cell-depleted T cells, or PBMCs provided the cDNA or gDNA that served as material.

The germline CDR1 and CDR2 sequences are SEHNR and FQNEAQ (reference sequence). The CDR3 length is 14 residues. Trimming took 1 base from V and 2 from J, leaving 8 bases between them. V is TRBV7-9 and J is TRBJ2-5; tentative D call: TRBD2 (6 bases). The sequence was collected from a woman aged 80 or over with acute or convalescent COVID-19. The sequenced sample consisted of peripheral blood. The CDR3 nucleotides are TGTGCCAGCAGCTTAGGGGGGGATCAAGAGACCCAGTACTTC. Translation: CASSLGGDQETQYF.